This TCR beta chain originates from a study of somatic mutations in cytotoxic T cells in rheumatoid arthritis. Germline V CDR1 and CDR2: SQVTM, ANQGSEA. Trimming shortened V by 3 bases and J by 2 bases, and 15 bases separated the two germline ends. The CDR3 totals 15 residues. To note about this clone: What it binds is not known.

The data were produced by immunoSEQ multiplex PCR, yet TCRdb's version contains in-frame clones alone and is incomplete. Found here are approximately 21,000 clones, about four fifths of them singletons; the top ten hold approximately 10%. Study-level results: Of 65 patients, 8 or 9 had a largest CD8+ clone that exceeded 20% of CD8+ cells. Nothing was done to adjust for multiple comparisons when TRBV07 showed up slightly less in rheumatoid arthritis patients.

This clonotype was obtained from an adult with rheumatoid arthritis. The sample consisted of CD8+ T cells sorted from blood. The chain has TRBV29-1 and TRBJ2-3; no firm D call. The CDR3 reads CSVDGISNPTDTQYF. CDR3 coding DNA: TGCAGCGTTGATGGGATTAGCAATCCCACAGATACGCAGTATTTT.